This T cell receptor (beta chain) was recorded in a study of blood T cells in healthy people across ages. With a J-beta primer mix and a sample-barcoded 5' primer, a second PCR ran about 7 to 11 cycles. Template switching added a 12-random-nucleotide identifier to every cDNA molecule. MiXCR, run by TCRdb on the 5' RACE reads, gives a single entry per CDR3 protein. The table shows some 1,500,000 distinct CDR3 sequences, with approximately 43% occurring only once. V lost 4 bases to trimming and J lost 7 bases, with 13 bases between them. This CDR3 has 13 residues. Germline loops: CDR1 MNHEY, CDR2 SVGAGI.

This receptor was obtained from a woman under 30 in good health. The sequencing input was blood. The chain joins TRBV6-5 to TRBJ1-2; the D gene is possibly TRBD1 (5 bases). As DNA, the CDR3 is TGTGCCAGCAGTTTTGAGGGGTACCTTGGCTACACCTTC. Translating gives CASSFEGYLGYTF.